This T cell receptor (beta chain) was recovered during a study of blood T cell repertoires in COVID-19. Across the whole study: Italy, Spain and the United States were the sources of the convalescent and acute COVID-19 samples. PBMCs, B-cell-depleted T cells, or T cells provided the cDNA or gDNA that made up the material.

Participants were aged about 18 to 90 years, lived in 20 to 25 US areas, and enrolled virtually. Produced via immunoSEQ multiplex PCR; TCRdb's table is partial and in-frame only. There are about 280,000 clones in the sample; 90% occur only once, and around 1.7% lies in the top ten. This CDR3 region has 16 residues. Germline V CDR1 and CDR2: SEHNR, FQNEAQ (reference sequence). J was trimmed by 6 bases and V by 1 base; bases with no gene match: 9. This chain joins TRBV7-9 and TRBJ2-3; TRBD2 agrees at 8 bases. The sample comprised PBMCs or T cells enriched from blood (not recorded which). The receptor's source is a woman aged 18-29 years with acute COVID-19. CDR3 protein: CASSLGFSGTVDTQYF. The CDR3 nucleotides are TGTGCCAGCAGCTTAGGCTTTAGCGGGACTGTTGATACGCAGTATTTT.